This T cell receptor (beta chain) was identified in a study of shared clonotypes between healthy human individuals. Points from the study as a whole: An effect of sequencing depth on clonotype sharing among donors was expected.

The repertoire was sequenced with immunoSEQ multiplex PCR; TCRdb's copy has only in-frame clones and lacks some. The data hold millions of clones, with approximately 93% observed a single time. As regards this clone: The antigen is not known.

Germline V gene sequence: CDR1 SGHAT, CDR2 FQNNGV. This CDR3 is built from 15 residues. V lost 1 base, J lost 5 bases, and 13 bases lay in between. The receptor was isolated from a man between 18 and 35 years old in good health. Some clones in this sample may be carry-over from other donors' samples. The genes are TRBV11-2 and TRBJ2-3; possibly TRBD2 for D (5 bases). The sequenced sample was naive CD4+ T cells from PBMCs. The sample's subset: CD45RA+ positively selected. CDR3 DNA sequence: TGTGCCAGCAGCTTAGTACGAGGGCAAGGAGATACGCAGTATTTT. Protein sequence: CASSLVRGQGDTQYF. Drawing the rest from reference TRBV11-2 and TRBJ2-3, the complete variable domain is EAGVAQSPRYKIIEKRQSVAFWCNPISGHATLYWYQQILGQGPKLLIQFQNNGVVDDSQLPKDRFSAERLKGVDSTLKIQPAKLEDSAVYLCASSLVRGQGDTQYFGPGTRLTVL.